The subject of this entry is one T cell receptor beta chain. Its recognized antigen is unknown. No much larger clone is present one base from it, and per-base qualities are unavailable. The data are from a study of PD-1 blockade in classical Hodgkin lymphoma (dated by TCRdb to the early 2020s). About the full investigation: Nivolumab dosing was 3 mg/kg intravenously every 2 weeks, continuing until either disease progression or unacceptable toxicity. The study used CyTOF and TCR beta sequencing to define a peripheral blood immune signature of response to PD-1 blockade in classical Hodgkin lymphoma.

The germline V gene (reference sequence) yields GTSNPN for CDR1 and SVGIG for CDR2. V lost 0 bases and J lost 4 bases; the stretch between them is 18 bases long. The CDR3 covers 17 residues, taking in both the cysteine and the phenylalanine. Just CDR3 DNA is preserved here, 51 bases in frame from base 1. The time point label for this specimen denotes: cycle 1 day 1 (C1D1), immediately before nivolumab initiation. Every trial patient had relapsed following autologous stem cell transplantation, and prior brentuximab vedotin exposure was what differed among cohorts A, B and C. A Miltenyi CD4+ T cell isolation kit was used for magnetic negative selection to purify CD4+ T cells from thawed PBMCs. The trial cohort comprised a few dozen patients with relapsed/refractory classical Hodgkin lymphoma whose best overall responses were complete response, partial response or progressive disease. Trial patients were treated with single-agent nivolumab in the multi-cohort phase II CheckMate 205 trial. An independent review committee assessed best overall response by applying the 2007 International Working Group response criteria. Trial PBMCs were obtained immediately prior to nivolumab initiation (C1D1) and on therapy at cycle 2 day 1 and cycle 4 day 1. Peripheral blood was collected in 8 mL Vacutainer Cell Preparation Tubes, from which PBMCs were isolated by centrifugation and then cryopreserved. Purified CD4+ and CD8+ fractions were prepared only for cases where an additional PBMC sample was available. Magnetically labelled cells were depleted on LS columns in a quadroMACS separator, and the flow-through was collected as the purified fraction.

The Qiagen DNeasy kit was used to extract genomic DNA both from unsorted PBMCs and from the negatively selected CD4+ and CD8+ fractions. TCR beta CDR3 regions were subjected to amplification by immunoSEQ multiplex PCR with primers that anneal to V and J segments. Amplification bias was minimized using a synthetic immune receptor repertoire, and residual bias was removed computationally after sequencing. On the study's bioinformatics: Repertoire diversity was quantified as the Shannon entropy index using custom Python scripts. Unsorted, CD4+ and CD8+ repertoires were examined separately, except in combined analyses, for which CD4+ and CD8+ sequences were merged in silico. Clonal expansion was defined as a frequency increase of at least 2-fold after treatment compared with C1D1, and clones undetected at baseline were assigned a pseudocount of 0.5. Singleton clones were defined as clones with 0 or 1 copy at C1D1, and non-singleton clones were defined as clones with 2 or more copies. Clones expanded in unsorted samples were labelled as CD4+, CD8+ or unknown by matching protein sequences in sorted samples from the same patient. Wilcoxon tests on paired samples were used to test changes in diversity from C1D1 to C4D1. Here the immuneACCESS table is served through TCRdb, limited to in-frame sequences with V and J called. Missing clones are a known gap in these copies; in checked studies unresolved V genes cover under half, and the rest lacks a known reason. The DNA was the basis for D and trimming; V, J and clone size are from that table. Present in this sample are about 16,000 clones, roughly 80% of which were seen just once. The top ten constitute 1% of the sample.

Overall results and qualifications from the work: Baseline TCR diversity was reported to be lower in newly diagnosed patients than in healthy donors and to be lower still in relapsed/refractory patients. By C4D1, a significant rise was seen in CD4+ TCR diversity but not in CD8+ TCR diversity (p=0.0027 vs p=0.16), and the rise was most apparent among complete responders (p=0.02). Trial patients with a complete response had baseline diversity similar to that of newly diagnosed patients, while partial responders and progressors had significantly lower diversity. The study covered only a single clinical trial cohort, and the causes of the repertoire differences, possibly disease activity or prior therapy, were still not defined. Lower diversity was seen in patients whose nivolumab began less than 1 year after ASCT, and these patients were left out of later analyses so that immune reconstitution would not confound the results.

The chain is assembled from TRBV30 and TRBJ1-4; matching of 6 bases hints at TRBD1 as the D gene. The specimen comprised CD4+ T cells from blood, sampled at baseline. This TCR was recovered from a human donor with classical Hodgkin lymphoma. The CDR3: CAWSVLSDSRSNEKLFF. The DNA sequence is TGTGCCTGGAGTGTACTTTCGGACAGTCGGAGTAATGAAAAACTGTTTTTT.